The 30 T cell receptor beta chains below were found in one sample sequenced in a study of Graves' ophthalmopathy and Graves' hyperthyroidism. CDR3 regions of TCR beta were amplified from RNA transcripts. First-round RT-PCR relied on HTBI primers, and a second-round multiplex PCR came next. One entry per CDR3 protein, called by TCRdb with MiXCR from the multiplex PCR reads. The sample has about 700,000 distinct CDR3 sequences, under 50% seen once. Sequenced material: peripheral blood. These receptors all come from an adult man with Graves' ophthalmopathy.

This clonotype was observed many times. The rearrangement links TRBV6-1 to TRBJ1-1, with D possibly TRBD1 on 5 matching bases. Germline CDR1 and CDR2: MNHNS and SASEGT. V was clipped by 1 base and J by 7 bases, with 10 bases between them. CDR3 length: 13 residues. CDR3 loop: CASSEVGQGEAFF. CDR3 in DNA: TGTGCCAGCAGTGAAGTGGGCCAGGGTGAAGCTTTCTTT.

In regard to this clonotype: One end of the junction fails to match germline, which may point to a read error. The chain employs TRBV4-1 and TRBJ2-7, with 12 positions matching TRBD2. This CDR3 has 16 residues. Germline CDR1 MGHRA, CDR2 YSYEKL. The CDR3 is CASSQELLAGGNERYF. CDR3 bases: TGCGCCAGCAGCCAAGAATTACTAGCGGGAGGCAACGAGCGGTACTTC.

This clonotype turned up a few times. The chain combines TRBV14 with TRBJ2-2, with 14 nucleotides matching TRBD2. Losses at the gene ends were 5 bases for V and 0 bases for J; bases not matched to a gene: 8. CDR3 size: 19 residues. Germline V gene data show CDR1 as SGHDN and CDR2 as FVKESK. This CDR3 is CASSARGLAGAANTGELFF. CDR3 nucleotide sequence: TGTGCCAGCAGCGCACGGGGACTAGCGGGAGCTGCGAACACCGGGGAGCTGTTTTTT.

This sequence joins TRBV5-1 and TRBJ2-5; TRBD2 matches 14 bases. This CDR3 contains 16 residues. V gave up 0 bases and J gave up 5 bases; unmatched junction bases: 3. The V gene's germline CDR1 is SGHRS and CDR2 YFSETQ. CDR3 coding DNA: TGCGCCAGCAGCTTGGGGACTAGCGGGGGGCCGGAGACCCAGTACTTC. Translation gives CASSLGTSGGPETQYF.

The chain recombines TRBV30 with TRBJ1-1; D is possibly TRBD1 (6 bases). The CDR3 has 13 residues. V was shortened by 2 bases and J by 4 bases, with 11 bases between the two germline ends. Looked up from germline, CDR1 is GTSNPN and CDR2 is SVGIG (reference sequence). CDR3 region: CAWSRGGSTEAFF. DNA of the CDR3: TGTGCCTGGAGTAGGGGGGGTTCCACTGAAGCTTTCTTT.

To note about this clonotype: A much larger clone is a single base away; this may be a read error. This sequence joins TRBV7-2 and TRBJ1-3; D is undetermined. With 5 bases removed from V and 0 bases from J, the gap between germline ends came to 11 bases. Germline-derived CDR1 and CDR2 are SGHTA and FQGNSA. The CDR3 covers 15 residues. In nucleotides, the CDR3 is TGTGCCAGCAGCCTTGTCCGAAACTCTGGAAACACCATATATTTT. Amino acid sequence: CASSLVRNSGNTIYF.

This clonotype was counted a few times. V is TRBV19 and J is TRBJ2-2; 7 positions agree with TRBD2. Germline CDR1 LNHDA, CDR2 SQIVND (reference sequence). The CDR3 is 15 residues long. Losses at the gene ends were 10 bases for V and 4 bases for J; bases not matched to a gene: 12. CDR3: CATTRGRAFTGELFF. In DNA form, the CDR3 reads TGTGCCACCACCCGAGGGAGGGCCTTCACCGGGGAGCTGTTTTTT.

This clonotype was found many times. This sequence joins TRBV20-1 and TRBJ2-5; TRBD1 matches 12 bases. Looked up from germline, CDR1 is DFQATT and CDR2 is SNEGSKA (reference sequence). The J segment lost 1 base and the V segment lost 2 bases, leaving 20 bases of the junction unmatched. The CDR3 runs to 21 residues. CDR3 sequence: CSARTTQAGTGGPGPQETQYF. Written as DNA, the CDR3 is TGCAGTGCTAGAACTACTCAGGCCGGGACAGGGGGCCCCGGTCCCCAAGAGACCCAGTACTTC.

At least ten counts were recorded for this clonotype. The chain has TRBV15 and TRBJ2-2; D may be TRBD2 (5 bases). The CDR3 has 17 amino acids. Germline V CDR1 and CDR2: LNHNV, YYDKDF (reference sequence). V was pared by 2 bases and J by 1 base, with 14 bases between. The DNA for the CDR3 is TGTGCCACCAGCAGACCCCCGACCCGGGGGAACACCGGGGAGCTGTTTTTT. It encodes CATSRPPTRGNTGELFF.

This clonotype appeared many times. CDR3 loop: CSVGLARQETQYF. The CDR3 bases are TGCAGCGTTGGGCTAGCGAGACAAGAGACCCAGTACTTC. The chain uses TRBV29-1 and TRBJ2-5; D possibly corresponds to TRBD2 (6 bases). The CDR3 sequence is 13 residues long. CDR1 SQVTM and CDR2 ANQGSEA come from the germline V gene. With 4 bases removed from V and 2 bases from J, the gap between germline ends came to 11 bases.

The chain has TRBV6-6 and TRBJ2-7, with TRBD1 identical over 11 bases. This CDR3 has 17 amino acids. The V gene's germline CDR1 is MNHNY and CDR2 SVGAGI (reference sequence). V lost 5 bases and J lost 1; bases outside the gene matches: 10. CDR3 loop: CASSPGQGVVVSYEQYF. DNA for the CDR3: TGTGCCAGCAGTCCGGGACAGGGGGTTGTAGTGTCCTACGAGCAGTACTTC.

The chain has TRBV5-8 and TRBJ2-7, with a weak D call TRBD1 (6 bases). The CDR3 contains 14 residues. Trimming pared 2 bases from V and 0 bases from J, leaving 9 bases between. Germline assignment: CDR1 SGHTS and CDR2 YDEGEE. CDR3: CASSFGQNSYEQYF. The CDR3 DNA reads TGTGCCAGCAGCTTCGGACAGAACTCCTACGAGCAGTACTTC.

This clonotype appeared a single time. Here the CDR3 DNA reads TGTGCCAGCAGCTTAACGGCGCGGTCGGCGAACACTGAAAAACTGTTTTTT. Translation gives CASSLTARSANTEKLFF. This rearrangement joins TRBV7-3 to TRBJ1-4, with no clear D. CDR1 and CDR2 from the germline V gene are SGHTA and FQGTGA. The ends were cut back, 0 bases at V and 7 bases at J, with 18 bases in the middle. The CDR3 covers 17 residues.

This clonotype was recorded many times. The chain combines TRBV20-1 with TRBJ1-2; perhaps TRBD1 as D (5 bases). This CDR3 comprises 12 residues. V lost 2 bases to trimming and J lost 8 bases, with 12 bases between them. Germline V gene data show CDR1 as DFQATT and CDR2 as SNEGSKA (reference sequence). The CDR3 DNA reads as TGCAGTGCTAGACCAGGGACCGGGGGCTACACCTTC. Translation: CSARPGTGGYTF.

There are many counts of this clonotype. The rearrangement links TRBV7-2 to TRBJ2-7; 8 nucleotides line up with TRBD1. V was clipped by 4 bases and J by 5 bases; unmatched bases: 19. The V gene's germline CDR1 is SGHTA and CDR2 FQGNSA. There are 18 residues in the CDR3. For the CDR3, the DNA is TGTGCCAGCAGCTCGCGGACAGGGTTTCTCCTAAGGGCCCACGAGCAGTACTTC. Translating gives CASSSRTGFLLRAHEQYF.

The rearrangement uses TRBV10-3 and TRBJ1-6; no clear D gene. V was pared by 1 base and J by 7 bases, with 5 bases between. Germline CDR1 is ENHRY and CDR2 is SYGVKD. This CDR3 comprises 13 residues. The CDR3 coding sequence is TGTGCCATCAGTGAGTTAGGGAATTCACCCCTCCACTTT. Translating it yields CAISELGNSPLHF.

The chain has TRBV5-1 and TRBJ1-1, with a weak D call TRBD1 (6 bases). Germline V CDR1 and CDR2: SGHRS, YFSETQ. The CDR3 contains 16 residues. Trimming removed 1 base from V and 0 bases from J, with 13 bases in between. In DNA form, the CDR3 reads TGCGCCAGCAGCTTGCAGGGGCCCCGTATGAACACTGAAGCTTTCTTT. Translating it yields CASSLQGPRMNTEAFF.

This clonotype was observed many times. V is TRBV12-3 or TRBV12-4 and J is TRBJ1-6, with D possibly TRBD1 on 6 matching bases. The length of the CDR3 is 14 residues. V lost 3 bases to trimming and J lost 8 bases, with 11 bases between them. The CDR3 is CASSFRTAYSPLHF. DNA for the CDR3: TGTGCCAGCAGTTTCAGGACAGCTTATTCACCCCTCCACTTT.

This clonotype was observed a few times. V and J are TRBV9 and TRBJ2-3; possible D gene TRBD2, 6 bases. The CDR3 contains 16 residues. V lost 0 bases and J 6 bases, leaving 17 bases between the germline ends. Germline loops: CDR1 SGDLS, CDR2 YYNGEE. This CDR3 is CASSVAGGLFTDTQYF. The DNA for the CDR3 is TGTGCCAGCAGCGTAGCTGGAGGGTTATTTACGGATACGCAGTATTTT.

In this sample, this clonotype turned up many times. The chain has TRBV29-1 and TRBJ1-1; D not certain. The CDR3 consists of 15 residues. The V gene lost 1 base and the J gene lost 0 bases, with 12 bases spanning the gap. Germline values: CDR1 SQVTM, CDR2 ANQGSEA. DNA for the CDR3: TGCAGCGTTGAAGGGATCGGGCTAGTGAACACTGAAGCTTTCTTT. Translating gives CSVEGIGLVNTEAFF.

This clonotype was detected only a few times. The V gene is TRBV4-1, the J gene TRBJ1-1; D is unresolved. The CDR3 extends over 16 amino acids. Looked up from germline, CDR1 is MGHRA and CDR2 is YSYEKL. Trimming removed 0 bases at V and 1 base at J, with 12 bases between. The CDR3 DNA is TGCGCCAGCAGCCAAGATTTCGACAAAACGAACACTGAAGCTTTCTTT. Its translation: CASSQDFDKTNTEAFF.

A word on this clonotype: Possible read error: a much larger clone is one base away. The chain recombines TRBV7-2 with TRBJ1-5; possibly TRBD1 for D (5 bases). There are 15 residues in the CDR3. The V end was cut by 1 base, the J end by 11 bases, with 18 bases between. Germline values: CDR1 SGHTA, CDR2 FQGNSA. CDR3 in amino acids: CASSLGAGMSRTQHF. The CDR3 DNA reads as TGTGCCAGCAGCTTAGGGGCAGGGATGAGTAGAACCCAGCATTTT.

The chain couples TRBV19 to TRBJ2-6, with TRBD1 matching 12 bases. Germline V gene data show CDR1 as LNHDA and CDR2 as SQIVND (reference sequence). The V segment lost 10 bases and the J segment 2 bases; nucleotides outside the gene matches: 9. This CDR3 has 17 amino acids. CDR3 sequence reads: CATGPGTGGAGANVLTF. CDR3 bases: TGTGCCACCGGCCCCGGGACAGGGGGCGCTGGGGCCAACGTCCTGACTTTC. Variable domain in full (rest from reference TRBV19 and TRBJ2-6): DGGITQSPKYLFRKEGQNVTLSCEQNLNHDAMYWYRQDPGQGLRLIYYSQIVNDFQKGDIAEGYSVSREKKESFPLTVTSAQKNPTAFYLCATGPGTGGAGANVLTFGAGSRLTVL.

This clonotype has a count of ten or more. This chain connects TRBV6-5 to TRBJ1-3; no firm D call. CDR1 MNHEY and CDR2 SVGAGI come from the germline V gene. V was pared by 1 base and J by 2 bases, with 6 bases between. The CDR3 length is 14 residues. The chain's CDR3 is CASSYYPAGNTIYF. In DNA form, the CDR3 reads TGTGCCAGCAGTTACTACCCGGCTGGAAACACCATATATTTT.

The V gene is TRBV20-1, the J gene TRBJ1-1; weak D call: TRBD1 (6 bases). The germline CDR1 and CDR2 sequences are DFQATT and SNEGSKA (reference sequence). The CDR3 extends over 12 amino acids. The V end was cut by 4 bases, the J end by 7 bases, with 13 bases between. DNA for the CDR3: TGCAGTGCTACTGTGACAGGAAGTGAAGCTTTCTTT. Translating gives CSATVTGSEAFF.

The V gene is TRBV7-9, the J gene TRBJ1-3; D remains ambiguous. CDR1 is SEHNR, CDR2 FQNEAQ, per germline (reference sequence). The CDR3 consists of 14 residues. Trimming cost V 4 bases and J 4 bases, with 11 bases left between them. The CDR3 nucleotides are TGTGCCAGCAGCTCGGAACTAGCGGGAAACACCATATATTTT. Its protein product is CASSSELAGNTIYF.

There are a few counts of this clonotype. The chain combines TRBV7-3 with TRBJ2-3; 10 positions match TRBD2. CDR1 and CDR2 (germline): SGHTA, FQGTGA. Trimming removed 5 bases from V and 6 bases from J; junction bases left unmatched: 11. CDR3 length: 16 amino acids. CDR3 DNA sequence: TGTGCCAGCAGCGATATCTATAGCGGGGGGCCGGATACGCAGTATTTT. Its translation is CASSDIYSGGPDTQYF.

This clonotype was detected many times. The CDR3: CASSSRPGELFF. In DNA form, the CDR3 reads TGTGCCAGCAGCAGCCGACCCGGGGAGCTGTTTTTT. The J gene is TRBJ2-2, the V gene TRBV7-9; no clear D. Germline V gene sequence: CDR1 SEHNR, CDR2 FQNEAQ (reference sequence). The CDR3 is 12 residues long. The ends were cut back, 5 bases at V and 6 bases at J, with 7 bases in the middle. The full variable domain, rest sourced from reference TRBV7-9 and TRBJ2-2, is DTGVSQNPRHKITKRGQNVTFRCDPISEHNRLYWYRQTLGQGPEFLTYFQNEAQLEKSRLLSDRFSAERPKGSFSTLEIQRTEQGDSAMYLCASSSRPGELFFGEGSRLTVL.

J is TRBJ1-1 and V is TRBV5-1, with 8 bases matching TRBD1. Germline CDR1 SGHRS, CDR2 YFSETQ. The CDR3 consists of 14 residues. J gave up 3 bases and V 1 base, and 2 bases lay outside the gene matches. This CDR3 reads CASSLTTGDTEAFF. CDR3 DNA: TGCGCCAGCAGCTTGACGACAGGGGACACTGAAGCTTTCTTT.

In its sample, this clonotype was seen many times. CDR3 in DNA: TGTGCCAGTAGTCTCACTAGTATTTCCTACGAGCAGTACTTC. Translating gives CASSLTSISYEQYF. This chain links TRBV19 with TRBJ2-7, with a possible D match to TRBD2 (5 bases). Germline CDR1 is LNHDA and CDR2 is SQIVND (reference sequence). CDR3 length: 14 amino acids. V lost 5 bases and J 1 base, leaving 12 bases between the germline ends.